This T cell receptor (beta chain) was observed in a study of technical replicates of blood from several donors. Deletions cut 6 bases from V and 5 bases from J, with 20 bases between. The V gene's germline CDR1 is MNHEY and CDR2 SMNVEV (reference sequence). The CDR3 is 15 amino acids. Some clones are missing from TCRdb's copy, which holds only in-frame ones; the method was immunoSEQ multiplex PCR. The data contain approximately 75,000 clones, 92% of them singletons. The chain links TRBV27 to TRBJ2-7, with D tentatively TRBD2 (7 bases). Sequenced material: T cells isolated from PBMCs. This clonotype was sampled from a human donor in good health. The CDR3 region is CASRWGSAGAHEQYF. In nucleotides, the CDR3 is TGTGCCAGCAGGTGGGGGTCCGCGGGGGCGCACGAGCAGTACTTC.